This entry describes one T cell receptor (beta chain). The antigen is unknown. Sequenced by immunoSEQ multiplex PCR; TCRdb stores in-frame clones only, minus some. The data hold 95,000 to 120,000 clones, with around 90% observed a single time. Time point here: week 11, during vaccination. The investigators gave 300 ug of mutant IDH1 20-mer peptide in each vaccine dose, together with topical imiquimod. Donor tumors were new WHO grade 3 or 4 IDH1-mutant, ATRX-lost astrocytomas. The record originates from a study of a mutant IDH1 vaccine in newly diagnosed glioma. Study background: Either 4-6 weeks after radiotherapy alone or alongside temozolomide, vaccination was begun. Study-level points and caveats: Evidence of vaccine-induced immune responses was documented in nearly 95% of patients. Pseudoprogression appeared independent of alterations in top peripheral clonotypes.

Germline lookup yields CDR1 SQVTM and CDR2 ANQGSEA. Trimming took 4 bases from V and 4 from J; bases not matched to a gene: 5. CDR3 size: 13 residues. The material sequenced was PBMCs, taken from a glioma patient whose treatment included an IDH1 peptide vaccine. This receptor was taken from a woman in her forties or fifties with glioma. J is TRBJ2-7 and V is TRBV29-1, with 9 bases that match TRBD2. CDR3 sequence (DNA): TGCAGCGTTGCCAGCGGGAGGTCGTACGAGCAGTACTTC. It yields the protein CSVASGRSYEQYF.